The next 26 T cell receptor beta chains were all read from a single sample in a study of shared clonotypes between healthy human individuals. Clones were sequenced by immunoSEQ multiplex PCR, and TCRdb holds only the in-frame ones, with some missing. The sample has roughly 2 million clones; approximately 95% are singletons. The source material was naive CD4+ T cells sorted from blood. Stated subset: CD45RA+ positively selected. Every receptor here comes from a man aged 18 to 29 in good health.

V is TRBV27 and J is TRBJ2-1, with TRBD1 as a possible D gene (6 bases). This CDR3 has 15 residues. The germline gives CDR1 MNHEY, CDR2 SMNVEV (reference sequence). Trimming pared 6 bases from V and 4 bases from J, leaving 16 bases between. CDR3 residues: CASRRGQNNYNEQFF. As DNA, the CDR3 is TGTGCCAGCAGACGCGGACAGAACAATTACAATGAGCAGTTCTTC.

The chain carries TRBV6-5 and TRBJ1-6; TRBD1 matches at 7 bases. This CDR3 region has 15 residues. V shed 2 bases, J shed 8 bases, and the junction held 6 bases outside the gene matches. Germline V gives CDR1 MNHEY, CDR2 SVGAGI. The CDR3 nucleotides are TGTGCCAGCAGTTACGGGGACAGTCCTCATTCACCCCTCCACTTT. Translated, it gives CASSYGDSPHSPLHF.

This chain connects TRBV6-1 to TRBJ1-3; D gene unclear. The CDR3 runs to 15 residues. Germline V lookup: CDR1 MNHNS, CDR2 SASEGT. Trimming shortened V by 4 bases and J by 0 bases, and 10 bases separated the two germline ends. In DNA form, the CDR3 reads TGTGCCAGCAGTGTAGACACCATCTCTGGAAACACCATATATTTT. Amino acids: CASSVDTISGNTIYF.

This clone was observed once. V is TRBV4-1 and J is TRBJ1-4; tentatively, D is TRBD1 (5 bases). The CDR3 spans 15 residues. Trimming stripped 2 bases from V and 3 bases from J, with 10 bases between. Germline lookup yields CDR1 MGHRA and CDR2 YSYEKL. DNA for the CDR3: TGCGCCAGCAGCCAACAGGGTACGTCTAATGAAAAACTGTTTTTT. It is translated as CASSQQGTSNEKLFF.

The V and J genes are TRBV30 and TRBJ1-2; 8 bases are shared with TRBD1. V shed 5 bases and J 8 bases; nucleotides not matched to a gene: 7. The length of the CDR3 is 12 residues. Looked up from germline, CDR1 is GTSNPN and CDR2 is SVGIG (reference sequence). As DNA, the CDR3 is TGTGCCTGGGTAGGACAGGGAGGGGGCTACACCTTC. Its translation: CAWVGQGGGYTF. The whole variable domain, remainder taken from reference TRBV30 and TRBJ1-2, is SQTIHQWPATLVQPVGSPLSLECTVEGTSNPNLYWYRQAAGRGLQLLFYSVGIGQISSEVPQNLSASRPQDRQFILSSKKLLLSDSGFYLCAWVGQGGGYTFGSGTRLTVV.

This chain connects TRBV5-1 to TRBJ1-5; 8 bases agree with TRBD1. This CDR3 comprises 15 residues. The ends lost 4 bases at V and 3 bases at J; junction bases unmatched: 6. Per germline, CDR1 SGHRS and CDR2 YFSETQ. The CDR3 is CASSPTGGLNQPQHF. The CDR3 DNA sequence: TGCGCCAGCAGCCCCACAGGGGGACTCAATCAGCCCCAGCATTTT.

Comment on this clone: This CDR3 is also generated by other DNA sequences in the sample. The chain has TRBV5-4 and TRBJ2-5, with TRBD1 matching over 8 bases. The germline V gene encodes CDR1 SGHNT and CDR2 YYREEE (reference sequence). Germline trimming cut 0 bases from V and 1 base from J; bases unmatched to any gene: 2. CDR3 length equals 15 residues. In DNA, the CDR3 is TGTGCCAGCAGCTTGGACGGGACAGGCCAAGAGACCCAGTACTTC. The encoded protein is CASSLDGTGQETQYF.

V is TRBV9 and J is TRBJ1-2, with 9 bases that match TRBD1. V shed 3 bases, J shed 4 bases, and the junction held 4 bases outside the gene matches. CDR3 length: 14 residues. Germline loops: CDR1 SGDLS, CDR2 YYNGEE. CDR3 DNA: TGTGCCAGCAGCGACCGGGACAGGGCCTATGGCTACACCTTC. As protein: CASSDRDRAYGYTF.

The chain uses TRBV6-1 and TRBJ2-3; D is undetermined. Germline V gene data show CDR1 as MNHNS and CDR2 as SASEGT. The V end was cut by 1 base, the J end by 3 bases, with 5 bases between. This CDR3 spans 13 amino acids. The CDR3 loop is CASSEVWTDTQYF. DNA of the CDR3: TGTGCCAGCAGTGAAGTTTGGACAGATACGCAGTATTTT.

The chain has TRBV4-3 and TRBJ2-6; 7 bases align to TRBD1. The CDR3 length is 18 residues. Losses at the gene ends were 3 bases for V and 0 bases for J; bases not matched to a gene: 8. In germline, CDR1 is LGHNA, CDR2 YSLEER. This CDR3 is CASSHRQGDFSGANVLTF. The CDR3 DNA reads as TGCGCCAGCAGCCACCGACAGGGAGATTTCTCTGGGGCCAACGTCCTGACTTTC.

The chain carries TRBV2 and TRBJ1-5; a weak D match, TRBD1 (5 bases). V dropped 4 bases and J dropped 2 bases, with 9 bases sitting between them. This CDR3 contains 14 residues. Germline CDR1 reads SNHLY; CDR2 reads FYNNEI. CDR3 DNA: TGTGCCAGCAGTGTGGCAGGGCGCAATCAGCCCCAGCATTTT. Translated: CASSVAGRNQPQHF.

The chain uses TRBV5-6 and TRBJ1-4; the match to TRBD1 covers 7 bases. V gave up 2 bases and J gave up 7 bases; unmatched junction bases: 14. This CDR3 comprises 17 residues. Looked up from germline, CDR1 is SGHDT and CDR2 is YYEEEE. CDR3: CASSLMRFLGQAEKLFF. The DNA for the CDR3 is TGTGCCAGCAGCTTAATGAGGTTTTTAGGACAGGCTGAAAAACTGTTTTTT.

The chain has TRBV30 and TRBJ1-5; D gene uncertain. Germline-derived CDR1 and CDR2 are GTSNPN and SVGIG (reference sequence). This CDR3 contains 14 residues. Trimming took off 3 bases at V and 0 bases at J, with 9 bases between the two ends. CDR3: CAWRPTYSNQPQHF. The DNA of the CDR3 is TGTGCCTGGAGACCTACTTATAGCAATCAGCCCCAGCATTTT.

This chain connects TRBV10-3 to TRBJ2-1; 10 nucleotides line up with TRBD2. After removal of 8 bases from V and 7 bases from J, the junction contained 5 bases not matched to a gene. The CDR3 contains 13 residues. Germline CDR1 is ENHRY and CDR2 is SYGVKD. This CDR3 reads CAIGLAGENEQFF. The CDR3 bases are TGTGCCATCGGCCTAGCGGGAGAAAATGAGCAGTTCTTC.

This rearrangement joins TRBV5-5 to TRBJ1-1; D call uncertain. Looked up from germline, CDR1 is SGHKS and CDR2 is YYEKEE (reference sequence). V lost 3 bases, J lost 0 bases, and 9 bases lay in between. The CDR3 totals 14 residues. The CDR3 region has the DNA TGTGCCAGCAGCTCCCAGGTTATGAACACTGAAGCTTTCTTT. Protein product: CASSSQVMNTEAFF.

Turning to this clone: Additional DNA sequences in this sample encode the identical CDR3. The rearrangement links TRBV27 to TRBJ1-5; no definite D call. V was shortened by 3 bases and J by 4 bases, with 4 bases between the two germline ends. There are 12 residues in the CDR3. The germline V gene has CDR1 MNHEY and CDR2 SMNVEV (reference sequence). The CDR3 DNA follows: TGTGCCAGCAGTTTGAATAATCAGCCCCAGCATTTT. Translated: CASSLNNQPQHF.

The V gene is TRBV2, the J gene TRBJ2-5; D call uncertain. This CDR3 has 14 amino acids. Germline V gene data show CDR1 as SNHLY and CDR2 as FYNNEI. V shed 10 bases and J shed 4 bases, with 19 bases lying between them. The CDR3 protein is CATTAAALGETQYF. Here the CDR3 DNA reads TGTGCCACCACTGCCGCGGCCCTGGGAGAGACCCAGTACTTC.

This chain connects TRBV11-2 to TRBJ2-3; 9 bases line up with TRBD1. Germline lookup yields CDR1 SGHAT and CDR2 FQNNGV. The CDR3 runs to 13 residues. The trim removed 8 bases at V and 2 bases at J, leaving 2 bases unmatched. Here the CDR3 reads CASGDRVTDTQYF. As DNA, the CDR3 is TGTGCCAGCGGGGACAGGGTCACAGATACGCAGTATTTT.

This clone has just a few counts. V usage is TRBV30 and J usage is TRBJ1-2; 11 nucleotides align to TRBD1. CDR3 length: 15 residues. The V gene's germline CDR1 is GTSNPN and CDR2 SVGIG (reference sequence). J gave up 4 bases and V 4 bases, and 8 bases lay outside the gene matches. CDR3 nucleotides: TGTGCCTGGACCGGGACAGGGGGGTTTGGCTATGGCTACACCTTC. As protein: CAWTGTGGFGYGYTF.

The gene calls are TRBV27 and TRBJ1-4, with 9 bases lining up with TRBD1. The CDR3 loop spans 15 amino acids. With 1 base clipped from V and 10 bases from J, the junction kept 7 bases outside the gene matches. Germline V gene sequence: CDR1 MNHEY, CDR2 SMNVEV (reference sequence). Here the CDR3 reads CASSLFGQGMAKLFF. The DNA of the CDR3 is TGTGCCAGCAGTTTATTTGGACAGGGGATGGCAAAACTGTTTTTT.

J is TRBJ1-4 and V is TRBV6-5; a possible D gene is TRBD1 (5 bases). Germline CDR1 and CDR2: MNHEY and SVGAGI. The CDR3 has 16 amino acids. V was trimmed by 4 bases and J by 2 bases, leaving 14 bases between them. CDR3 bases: TGTGCCAGCAGTTGGGGCGGAGGATCGACTAATGAAAAACTGTTTTTT. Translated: CASSWGGGSTNEKLFF.

CDR3 sequence: CASSPSTTYNEQFF. CDR3 coding DNA: TGCGCCAGCAGCCCCTCCACTACCTACAATGAGCAGTTCTTC. The chain has TRBV5-1 and TRBJ2-1; unclear D gene. CDR3 size: 14 residues. Germline CDR1 reads SGHRS; CDR2 reads YFSETQ. Trimming left V 4 bases short and J 2 bases short, with 10 bases between.

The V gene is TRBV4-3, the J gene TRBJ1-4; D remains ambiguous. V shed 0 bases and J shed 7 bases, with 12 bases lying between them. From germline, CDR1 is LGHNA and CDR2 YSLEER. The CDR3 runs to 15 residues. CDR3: CASSQERTLGEKLFF. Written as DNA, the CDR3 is TGCGCCAGCAGCCAAGAGAGAACACTTGGTGAAAAACTGTTTTTT.

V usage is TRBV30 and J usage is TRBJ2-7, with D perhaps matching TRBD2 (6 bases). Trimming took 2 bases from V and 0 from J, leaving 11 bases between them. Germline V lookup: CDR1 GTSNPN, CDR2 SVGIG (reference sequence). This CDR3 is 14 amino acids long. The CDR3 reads CAWSPAGSSYEQYF. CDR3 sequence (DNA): TGTGCCTGGAGTCCGGCGGGGAGCTCCTACGAGCAGTACTTC.

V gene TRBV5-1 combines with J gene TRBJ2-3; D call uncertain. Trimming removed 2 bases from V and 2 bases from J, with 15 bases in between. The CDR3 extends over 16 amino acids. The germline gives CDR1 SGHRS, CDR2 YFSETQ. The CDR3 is CASSLRRAWDTDTQYF. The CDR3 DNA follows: TGCGCCAGCAGCTTACGACGGGCCTGGGACACAGATACGCAGTATTTT.

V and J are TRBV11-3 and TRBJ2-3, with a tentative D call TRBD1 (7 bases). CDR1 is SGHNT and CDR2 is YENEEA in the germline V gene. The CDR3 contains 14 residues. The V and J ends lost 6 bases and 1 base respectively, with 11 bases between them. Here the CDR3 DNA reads TGTGCCAGCAGTCCCAGGGGGGGCACAGATACGCAGTATTTT. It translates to CASSPRGGTDTQYF.